This T cell receptor beta chain is drawn from a study of breast tumors, draining lymph nodes, adjacent tissues. Study-wide findings and caveats: Most tumor T cells seemingly derive from lymph node, then expand in tumor. Tumor TCR diversity was below lymph nodes but above nontumor tissue. Compared with basal-like, luminal-like tumors shared significantly more repertoire with nontumor tissue.

Axillary draining lymph nodes of breast cancer patients supplied the node samples. This clonotype has at least ten counts. Its antigen remains unknown. This CDR3 region has 17 residues. Germline V lookup: CDR1 LGHNA, CDR2 YNFKEQ. The J segment lost 1 base and the V segment lost 3 bases, leaving 10 bases of the junction unmatched. A single record per CDR3 protein comes from TCRdb applying MiXCR to the multiplex PCR reads. The data contain around 140,000 distinct CDR3 sequences, around 24% of them seen just once; the ten biggest clones take up about 2.4%. Sequenced input: axillary lymph node tissue. The clonotype comes from a female donor with breast cancer. Some clones in this sample may be carry-over from other donors' samples. The V call is TRBV4-2, the J call TRBJ2-7, with 9 bases aligning to TRBD1. Written as DNA, the CDR3 is TGTGCCAGCAGCCAGCCGACCGGGACAGGGCCTTCCTACGAGCAGTACTTC. Translation gives CASSQPTGTGPSYEQYF.